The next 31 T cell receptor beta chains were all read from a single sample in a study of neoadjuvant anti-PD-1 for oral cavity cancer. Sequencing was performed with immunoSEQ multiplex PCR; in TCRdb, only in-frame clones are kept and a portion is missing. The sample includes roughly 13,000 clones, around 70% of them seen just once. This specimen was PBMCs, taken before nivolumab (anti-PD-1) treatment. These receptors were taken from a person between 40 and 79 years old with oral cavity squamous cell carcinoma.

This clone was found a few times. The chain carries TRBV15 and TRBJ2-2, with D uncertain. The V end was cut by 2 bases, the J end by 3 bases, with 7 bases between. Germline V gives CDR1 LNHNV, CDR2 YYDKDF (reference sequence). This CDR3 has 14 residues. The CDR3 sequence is CATSRSMDTGELFF. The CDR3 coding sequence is TGTGCCACCAGCAGATCGATGGACACCGGGGAGCTGTTTTTT.

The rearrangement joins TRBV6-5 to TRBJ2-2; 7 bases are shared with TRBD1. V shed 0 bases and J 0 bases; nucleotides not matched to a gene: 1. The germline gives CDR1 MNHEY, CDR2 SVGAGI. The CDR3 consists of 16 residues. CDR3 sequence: CASSYSDRTNTGELFF. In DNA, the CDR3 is TGTGCCAGCAGTTACTCGGACAGGACGAACACCGGGGAGCTGTTTTTT.

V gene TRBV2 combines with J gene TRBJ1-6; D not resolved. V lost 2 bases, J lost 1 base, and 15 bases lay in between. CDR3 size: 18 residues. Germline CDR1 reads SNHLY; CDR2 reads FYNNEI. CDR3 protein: CASSESGAKGSYNSPLHF. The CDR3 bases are TGTGCCAGCAGTGAAAGTGGAGCGAAGGGTTCCTATAATTCACCCCTCCACTTT.

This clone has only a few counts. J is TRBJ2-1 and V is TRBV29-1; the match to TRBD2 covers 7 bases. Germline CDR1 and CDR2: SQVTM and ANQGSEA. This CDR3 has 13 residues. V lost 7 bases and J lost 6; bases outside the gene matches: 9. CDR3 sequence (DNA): TGCAGCGCTGGGGGGAGGGTGTTCAATGAGCAGTTCTTC. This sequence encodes CSAGGRVFNEQFF.

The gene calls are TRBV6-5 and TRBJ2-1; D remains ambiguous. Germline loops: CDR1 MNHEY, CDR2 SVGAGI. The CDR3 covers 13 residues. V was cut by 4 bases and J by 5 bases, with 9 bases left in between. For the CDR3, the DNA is TGTGCCAGCAGTTGGGCCGTACACAATGAGCAGTTCTTC. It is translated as CASSWAVHNEQFF.

CDR3 residues: CASSKWGVNTEAFF. In DNA, the CDR3 is TGTGCCAGCAGTAAGTGGGGGGTGAACACTGAAGCTTTCTTT. The V call is TRBV25-1, the J call TRBJ1-1; D is possibly TRBD1 (5 bases). Germline CDR1 MGHDK, CDR2 SYGVNS. The CDR3 is 14 residues long. V lost 5 bases and J lost 0, with 10 bases in between.

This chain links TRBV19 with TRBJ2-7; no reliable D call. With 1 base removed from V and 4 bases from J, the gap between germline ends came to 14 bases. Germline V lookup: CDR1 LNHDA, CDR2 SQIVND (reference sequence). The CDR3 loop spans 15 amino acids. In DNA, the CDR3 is TGTGCCAGTAGTATAGCTGCTTTCGGACCGTACGAGCAGTACTTC. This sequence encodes CASSIAAFGPYEQYF. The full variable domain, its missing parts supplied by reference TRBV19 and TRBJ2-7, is DGGITQSPKYLFRKEGQNVTLSCEQNLNHDAMYWYRQDPGQGLRLIYYSQIVNDFQKGDIAEGYSVSREKKESFPLTVTSAQKNPTAFYLCASSIAAFGPYEQYFGPGTRLTVT.

For the CDR3, the DNA is TGTGCCAGCAGTGAGAGGGGGAAAGGAGCCCAGCATTTT. It yields the protein CASSERGKGAQHF. This chain uses TRBV6-1 with TRBJ1-5; the D gene is possibly TRBD1 (6 bases). Trimming left V 3 bases short and J 11 bases short, with 14 bases between. The CDR3 is made up of 13 amino acids. Germline V gives CDR1 MNHNS, CDR2 SASEGT.

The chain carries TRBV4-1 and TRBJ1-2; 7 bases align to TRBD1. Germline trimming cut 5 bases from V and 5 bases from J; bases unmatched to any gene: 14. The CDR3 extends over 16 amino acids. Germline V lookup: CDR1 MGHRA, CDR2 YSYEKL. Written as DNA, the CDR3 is TGCGCCAGCAGCTCCGACAGGGACCCCCTTCGGTATGGCTACACCTTC. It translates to CASSSDRDPLRYGYTF.

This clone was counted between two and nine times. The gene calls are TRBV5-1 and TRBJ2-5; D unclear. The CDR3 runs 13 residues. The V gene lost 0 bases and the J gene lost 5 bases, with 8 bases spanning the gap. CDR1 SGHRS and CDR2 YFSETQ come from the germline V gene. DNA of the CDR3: TGCGCCAGCAGCTTGGGTGGTAGCGAGACCCAGTACTTC. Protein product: CASSLGGSETQYF. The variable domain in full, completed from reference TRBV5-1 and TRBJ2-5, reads KAGVTQTPRYLIKTRGQQVTLSCSPISGHRSVSWYQQTPGQGLQFLFEYFSETQRNKGNFPGRFSGRQFSNSRSEMNVSTLELGDSALYLCASSLGGSETQYFGPGTRLLVL.

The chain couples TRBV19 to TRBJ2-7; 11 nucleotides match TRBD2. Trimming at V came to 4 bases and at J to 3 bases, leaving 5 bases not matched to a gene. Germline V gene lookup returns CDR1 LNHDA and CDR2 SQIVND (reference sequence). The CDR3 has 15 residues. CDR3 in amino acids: CASSNPGTSGYEQYF. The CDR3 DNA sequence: TGTGCCAGTAGTAACCCCGGGACTAGCGGCTACGAGCAGTACTTC.

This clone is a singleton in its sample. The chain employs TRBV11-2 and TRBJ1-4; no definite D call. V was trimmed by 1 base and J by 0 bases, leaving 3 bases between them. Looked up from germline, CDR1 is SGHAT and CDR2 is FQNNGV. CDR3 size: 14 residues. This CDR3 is CASSLAATNEKLFF. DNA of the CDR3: TGTGCCAGCAGCTTAGCTGCAACTAATGAAAAACTGTTTTTT.

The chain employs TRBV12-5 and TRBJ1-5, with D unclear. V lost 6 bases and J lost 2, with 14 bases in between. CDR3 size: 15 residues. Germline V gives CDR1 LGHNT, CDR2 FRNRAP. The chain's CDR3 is CASGLASGGNQPQHF. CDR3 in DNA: TGTGCTAGTGGCCTCGCTTCGGGAGGCAATCAGCCCCAGCATTTT.

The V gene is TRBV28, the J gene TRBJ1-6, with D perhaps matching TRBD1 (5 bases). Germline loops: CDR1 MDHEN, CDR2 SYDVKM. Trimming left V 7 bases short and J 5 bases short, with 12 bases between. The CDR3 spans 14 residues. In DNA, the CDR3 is TGTGCCAGCACGTCGGCAGGGAATAATTCACCCCTCCACTTT. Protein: CASTSAGNNSPLHF.

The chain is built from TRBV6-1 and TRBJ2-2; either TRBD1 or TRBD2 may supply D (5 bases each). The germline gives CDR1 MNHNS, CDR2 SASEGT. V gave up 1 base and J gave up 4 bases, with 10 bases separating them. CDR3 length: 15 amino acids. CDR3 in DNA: TGTGCCAGCAGTGAAGGAGGGGCCGGCACCGGGGAGCTGTTTTTT. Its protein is CASSEGGAGTGELFF.

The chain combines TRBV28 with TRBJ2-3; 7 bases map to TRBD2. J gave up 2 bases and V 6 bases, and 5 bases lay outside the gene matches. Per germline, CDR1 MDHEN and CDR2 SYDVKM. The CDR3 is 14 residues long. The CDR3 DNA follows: TGTGCCAGCAGAGCGGGGTTTCCCACAGATACGCAGTATTTT. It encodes CASRAGFPTDTQYF.

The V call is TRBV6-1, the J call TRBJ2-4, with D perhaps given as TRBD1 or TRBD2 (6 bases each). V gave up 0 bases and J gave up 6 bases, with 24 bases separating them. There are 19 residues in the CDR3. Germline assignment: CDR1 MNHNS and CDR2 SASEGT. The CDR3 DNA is TGTGCCAGCAGTGAAGCTGGGGGTTATGGGGGGCGTGTAGGAAACATTCAGTACTTC. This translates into CASSEAGGYGGRVGNIQYF.

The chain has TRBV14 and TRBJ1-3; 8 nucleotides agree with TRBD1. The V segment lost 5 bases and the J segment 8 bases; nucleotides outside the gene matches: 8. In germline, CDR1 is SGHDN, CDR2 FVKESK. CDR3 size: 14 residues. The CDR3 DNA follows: TGTGCCAGCAGCAGGCAGGGGGCAAAGGACACCATATATTTT. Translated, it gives CASSRQGAKDTIYF.

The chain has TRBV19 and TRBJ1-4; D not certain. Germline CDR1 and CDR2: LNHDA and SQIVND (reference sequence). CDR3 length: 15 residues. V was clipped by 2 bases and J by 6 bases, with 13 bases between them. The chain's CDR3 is CASSITSVVDEKLFF. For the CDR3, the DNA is TGTGCCAGTAGTATAACATCAGTAGTTGATGAAAAACTGTTTTTT.

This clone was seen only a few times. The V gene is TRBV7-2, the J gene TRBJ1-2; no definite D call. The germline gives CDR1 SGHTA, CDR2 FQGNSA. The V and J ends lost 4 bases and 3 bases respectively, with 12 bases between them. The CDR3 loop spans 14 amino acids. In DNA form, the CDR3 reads TGTGCCAGCAGCTCGAGGACGGTGGACTATGGCTACACCTTC. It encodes CASSSRTVDYGYTF.

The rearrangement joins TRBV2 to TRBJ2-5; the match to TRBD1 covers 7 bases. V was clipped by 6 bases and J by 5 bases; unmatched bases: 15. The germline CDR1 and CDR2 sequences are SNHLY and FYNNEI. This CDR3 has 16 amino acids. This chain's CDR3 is CASRRQGNVGSETQYF. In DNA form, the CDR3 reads TGTGCCAGCAGACGACAGGGAAACGTTGGGTCGGAGACCCAGTACTTC.

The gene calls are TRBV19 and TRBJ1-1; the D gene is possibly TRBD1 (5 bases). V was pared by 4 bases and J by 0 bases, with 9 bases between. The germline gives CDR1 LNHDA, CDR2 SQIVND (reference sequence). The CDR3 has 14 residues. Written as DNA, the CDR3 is TGTGCCAGTAGTACGACAGTTATGAACACTGAAGCTTTCTTT. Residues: CASSTTVMNTEAFF. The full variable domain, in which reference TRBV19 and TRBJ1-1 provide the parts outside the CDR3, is DGGITQSPKYLFRKEGQNVTLSCEQNLNHDAMYWYRQDPGQGLRLIYYSQIVNDFQKGDIAEGYSVSREKKESFPLTVTSAQKNPTAFYLCASSTTVMNTEAFFGQGTRLTVV.

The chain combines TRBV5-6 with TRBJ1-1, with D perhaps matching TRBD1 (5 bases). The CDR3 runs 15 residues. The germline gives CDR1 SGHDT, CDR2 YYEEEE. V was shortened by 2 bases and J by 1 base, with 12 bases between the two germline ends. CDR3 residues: CASSFTGRGNTEAFF. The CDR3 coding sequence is TGTGCCAGCAGCTTTACAGGACGGGGGAACACTGAAGCTTTCTTT.

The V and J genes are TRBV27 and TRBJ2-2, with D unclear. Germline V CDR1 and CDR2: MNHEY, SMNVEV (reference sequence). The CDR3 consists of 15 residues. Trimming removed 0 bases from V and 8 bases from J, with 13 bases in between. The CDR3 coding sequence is TGTGCCAGCAGTTTATCCCCTACCCCACCGGGGGAGCTGTTTTTT. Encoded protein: CASSLSPTPPGELFF.

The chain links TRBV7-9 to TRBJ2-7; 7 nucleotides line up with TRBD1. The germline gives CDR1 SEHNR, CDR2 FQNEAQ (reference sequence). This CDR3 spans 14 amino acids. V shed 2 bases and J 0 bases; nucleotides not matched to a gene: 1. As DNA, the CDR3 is TGTGCCAGCAGCTTACGGGACAGCTCCTACGAGCAGTACTTC. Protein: CASSLRDSSYEQYF.

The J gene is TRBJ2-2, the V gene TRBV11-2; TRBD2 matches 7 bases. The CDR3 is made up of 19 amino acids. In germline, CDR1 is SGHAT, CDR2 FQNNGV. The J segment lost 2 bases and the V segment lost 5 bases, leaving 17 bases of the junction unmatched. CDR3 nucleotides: TGTGCCAGCAGCCCCTCCCCACTAGCGCGGGAAAGAAACACCGGGGAGCTGTTTTTT. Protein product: CASSPSPLARERNTGELFF.

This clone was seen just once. Here the CDR3 reads CASSLSEGQAAYGYTF. CDR3 nucleotide sequence: TGTGCCAGCAGCTTAAGTGAGGGACAGGCTGCCTATGGCTACACCTTC. The chain combines TRBV7-2 with TRBJ1-2; 8 nucleotides align to TRBD1. CDR1 and CDR2 (germline): SGHTA, FQGNSA. J gave up 4 bases and V 2 bases, and 9 bases lay outside the gene matches. The CDR3 covers 16 residues.

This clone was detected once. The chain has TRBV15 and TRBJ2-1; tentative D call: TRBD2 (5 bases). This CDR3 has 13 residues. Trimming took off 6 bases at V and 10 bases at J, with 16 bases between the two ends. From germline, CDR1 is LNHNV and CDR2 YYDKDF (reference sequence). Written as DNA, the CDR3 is TGTGCCACCAGTGAAAATAAGGGAGTAGAGCAGTTCTTC. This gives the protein CATSENKGVEQFF.

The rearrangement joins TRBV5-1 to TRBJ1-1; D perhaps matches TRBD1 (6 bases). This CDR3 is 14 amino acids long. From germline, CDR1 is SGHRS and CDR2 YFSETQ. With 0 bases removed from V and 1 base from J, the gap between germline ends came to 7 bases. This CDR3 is CASSLVQGNTEAFF. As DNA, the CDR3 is TGCGCCAGCAGCTTGGTACAGGGGAACACTGAAGCTTTCTTT.

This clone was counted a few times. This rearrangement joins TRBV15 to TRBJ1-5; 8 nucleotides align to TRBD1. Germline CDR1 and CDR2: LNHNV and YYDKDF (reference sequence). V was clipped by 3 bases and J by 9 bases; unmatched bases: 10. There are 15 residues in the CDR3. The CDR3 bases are TGTGCCACCAGCAGTGGACAGGGTGGCAATTGGCCCCAGCATTTT. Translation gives CATSSGQGGNWPQHF.

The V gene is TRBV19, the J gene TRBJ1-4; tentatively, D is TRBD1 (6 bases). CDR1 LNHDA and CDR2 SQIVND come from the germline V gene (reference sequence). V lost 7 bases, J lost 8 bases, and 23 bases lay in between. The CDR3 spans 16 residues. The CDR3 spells CASTTGAGGSGEKLFF. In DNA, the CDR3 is TGTGCCAGTACCACCGGGGCCGGGGGCTCGGGGGAAAAACTGTTTTTT.